This TCR beta chain came from a study of cytomegalovirus exposure and HLA in healthy donors. General study results and limits: The study recorded over 150 TCR beta chains that were cytomegalovirus-associated. Per a prior analysis, the majority of TCR beta V segments were productive roughly 87% or roughly 30% of the time.

Concerning this clone itself: What it binds is not known.

In the PCR, 60 Vbeta and 13 Jbeta primers were used. Assay used: immunoSEQ multiplex PCR; TCRdb lists only in-frame clones, some missing. Counted here are 84,000 or so clones, 76% occurring once; the ten biggest clones make up approximately 1.4%. This CDR3 has 14 residues. The V gene's germline CDR1 is ENHRY and CDR2 SYGVKD. V shed 3 bases and J shed 3 bases, with 9 bases lying between them. The clonotype comes from a male donor in good health and CMV-seronegative. The rearrangement uses TRBV10-3 and TRBJ2-1, with D perhaps TRBD2 (5 bases). Source material: PBMCs. The DNA for the CDR3 is TGTGCCATCAGTGAAGGAGGCAGCTACAATGAGCAGTTCTTC. Translating it yields CAISEGGSYNEQFF.